These 24 T cell receptor beta chains originate from one sample sequenced in a study of T cells after yellow fever vaccination. TCRdb used MiXCR to reprocess the 5' RACE reads, holding one entry per CDR3 protein. The sample gives roughly 160,000 distinct CDR3 sequences, almost 7% of which show up once; around 2.3% is in the top ten. The sample in question was CD4+ T cells sorted from PBMCs, obtained 5 days after the first yellow fever vaccination. These receptors all come from a man aged 18 to 35 who received the YFV17D yellow fever vaccine.

This clonotype was recorded at least ten times. V gene TRBV7-6 combines with J gene TRBJ2-3; TRBD1 is a possible D gene (6 bases). The V end lost 1 base, the J end lost 0 bases, and 14 bases lay between the germline ends. Germline V lookup: CDR1 SGHVS, CDR2 FNYEAQ. The CDR3 is 17 amino acids. CDR3 nucleotide sequence: TGTGCCAGCAGCTTAGGCATCAGGGGTTCCAGCACAGATACGCAGTATTTT. It codes for CASSLGIRGSSTDTQYF.

This clonotype was observed a handful of times. The chain is built from TRBV7-9 and TRBJ1-6; no clear D. Deletions cut 1 base from V and 9 bases from J, with 7 bases between. CDR1 and CDR2 from the germline V gene are SEHNR and FQNEAQ (reference sequence). CDR3 size: 13 residues. The CDR3 loop is CASSLVEGSPLHF. The DNA for the CDR3 is TGTGCCAGCAGCTTAGTAGAGGGTTCACCCCTCCACTTT.

About this clonotype: This could be a read error, since a much larger clone is one nucleotide away. The V and J genes are TRBV5-1 and TRBJ2-3; D tentatively reads TRBD1 or TRBD2 (5 bases each). There are 15 residues in the CDR3. V lost 2 bases, J lost 4 bases, and 14 bases lay in between. The germline CDR1 and CDR2 sequences are SGHRS and YFSETQ. The CDR3 bases are TGCGCCAGCAGCTTCGCATGGCAGGGACCAGATACGCAGTATTTT. It is translated as CASSFAWQGPDTQYF.

This clonotype turned up a few times. The chain has TRBV29-1 and TRBJ1-5; D remains unclear. The CDR3 contains 12 residues. Germline V gene data show CDR1 as SQVTM and CDR2 as ANQGSEA. CDR3 in DNA: TGCAGTATCGGGGATCCCAATCAGCCCCAGCATTTT. It translates to CSIGDPNQPQHF. Supplemented by reference TRBV29-1 and TRBJ1-5, the full variable domain reads SAVISQKPSRDICQRGTSLTIQCQVDSQVTMMFWYRQQPGQSLTLIATANQGSEATYESGFVIDKFPISRPNLTFSTLTVSNMSPEDSSIYLCSIGDPNQPQHFGDGTRLSIL.

This clonotype has ten or more counts. The chain carries TRBV20-1 and TRBJ1-1; D is possibly TRBD1 (5 bases). V dropped 1 base and J dropped 4 bases, with 16 bases sitting between them. Germline CDR1 is DFQATT and CDR2 is SNEGSKA (reference sequence). This CDR3 is built from 15 residues. Here the CDR3 reads CSARGPRSGGTEAFF. The CDR3 DNA follows: TGCAGTGCTAGAGGTCCTAGGAGCGGGGGCACTGAAGCTTTCTTT.

At least ten counts were recorded for this clonotype. The chain is built from TRBV5-1 and TRBJ2-3; tentatively, D is TRBD1 (6 bases). Trimming stripped 6 bases from V and 2 bases from J, with 22 bases between. Germline loops: CDR1 SGHRS, CDR2 YFSETQ. The CDR3 has 17 amino acids. CDR3 residues: CASTLGISGHSTDTQYF. CDR3 bases: TGCGCCAGCACGCTTGGGATATCGGGACACTCCACAGATACGCAGTATTTT.

This clonotype appeared many times. The chain links TRBV5-1 to TRBJ2-3; D unresolved. There are 13 residues in the CDR3. Looked up from germline, CDR1 is SGHRS and CDR2 is YFSETQ. Trimming pared 4 bases from V and 2 bases from J, leaving 8 bases between. CDR3 bases: TGCGCCAGCAGCGTGACTGTCACAGATACGCAGTATTTT. Translated, it gives CASSVTVTDTQYF.

This clonotype was counted between two and nine times. This chain links TRBV6-1 with TRBJ2-7; D possibly uses TRBD1 or TRBD2 (6 bases each). Germline CDR1 MNHNS, CDR2 SASEGT. V gave up 5 bases and J gave up 4 bases, with 24 bases separating them. The CDR3 runs 17 residues. CDR3 DNA sequence: TGTGCCAGCAGTCAACTTTCAGCCGGGGGCCGAAGATACGAGCAGTACTTC. Amino acids: CASSQLSAGGRRYEQYF.

This clonotype has at least ten counts. The rearrangement links TRBV11-2 to TRBJ2-3; TRBD2 agrees at 7 bases. Per germline, CDR1 SGHAT and CDR2 FQNNGV. V dropped 1 base and J dropped 4; count of bases not matched to a gene: 2. This CDR3 comprises 14 residues. This CDR3 reads CASSLAGGSDTQYF. The DNA of the CDR3 is TGTGCCAGCAGCTTAGCGGGGGGTTCAGATACGCAGTATTTT.

This clonotype was counted at least ten times. The chain joins TRBV29-1 to TRBJ1-5; D gene ambiguous. This CDR3 has 12 residues. Germline lookup yields CDR1 SQVTM and CDR2 ANQGSEA. Deletions cut 7 bases from V and 4 bases from J, with 11 bases between. CDR3 in DNA: TGCAGCGCCCAGGACCCTAATCAGCCCCAGCATTTT. Translation: CSAQDPNQPQHF.

This clonotype was detected many times. The chain employs TRBV12-3 or TRBV12-4 and TRBJ2-5; possibly TRBD2 for D (5 bases). The V end lost 3 bases, the J end lost 4 bases, and 6 bases lay between the germline ends. The CDR3 contains 12 residues. Written as DNA, the CDR3 is TGTGCCAGCAGTTTGCGGGCAGAGACCCAGTACTTC. Amino acids: CASSLRAETQYF.

This clonotype appeared many times. The gene calls are TRBV6-5 and TRBJ1-2, with D unresolved. Germline lookup yields CDR1 MNHEY and CDR2 SVGAGI. V was pared by 4 bases and J by 7 bases, with 16 bases between. The CDR3 covers 14 residues. CDR3: CASSLRPGRAGYTF. CDR3 nucleotide sequence: TGTGCCAGCAGTTTACGCCCCGGCCGGGCTGGCTACACCTTC.

The genes are TRBV5-4 and TRBJ2-3; possible D gene TRBD2, 7 bases. CDR1 and CDR2 from the germline V gene are SGHNT and YYREEE (reference sequence). The V end was cut by 5 bases, the J end by 2 bases, with 21 bases between. This CDR3 contains 17 residues. CDR3 sequence (DNA): TGTGCCAGCAGTCCTATGGGGGGGGCGGATCCCACAGATACGCAGTATTTT. Translating gives CASSPMGGADPTDTQYF. Full variable domain (rest looked up from reference TRBV5-4 and TRBJ2-3): ETGVTQSPTHLIKTRGQQVTLRCSSQSGHNTVSWYQQALGQGPQFIFQYYREEENGRGNFPPRFSGLQFPNYSSELNVNALELDDSALYLCASSPMGGADPTDTQYFGPGTRLTVL.

There are many counts of this clonotype. The chain joins TRBV10-3 to TRBJ2-7; D gene unclear. V was clipped by 2 bases and J by 5 bases, with 10 bases between them. CDR3 length equals 13 residues. The germline V gene has CDR1 ENHRY and CDR2 SYGVKD. CDR3 region: CAISETLLDEQYV. In nucleotides, the CDR3 is TGTGCCATCAGTGAGACTTTGCTCGACGAGCAGTACGTC.

About this clonotype: A much larger clone sits a single nucleotide away, making a read error possible. The chain carries TRBV20-1 and TRBJ2-5, with D tentatively TRBD1 (6 bases). CDR3 length: 14 amino acids. Germline CDR1 reads DFQATT; CDR2 reads SNEGSKA (reference sequence). CDR3 coding DNA: TGCTGTGCTAGAGACCAGGGGCTGGGGGAGACCCAGTACTTC. Protein sequence: CCARDQGLGETQYF.

This clonotype was seen many times. V and J are TRBV12-3 or TRBV12-4 and TRBJ1-2; a possible D gene is TRBD1 (5 bases). V lost 6 bases and J 3 bases, leaving 11 bases between the germline ends. This CDR3 comprises 13 residues. CDR3: CASSQSQDYGYTF. The CDR3 DNA reads TGTGCCAGCAGCCAATCACAGGACTATGGCTACACCTTC.

This clonotype showed up many times. The chain links TRBV5-5 to TRBJ1-5; 11 nucleotides agree with TRBD1. CDR1 and CDR2 (germline): SGHKS, YYEKEE (reference sequence). J was trimmed by 6 bases and V by 4 bases; bases with no gene match: 9. The CDR3 spans 16 residues. CDR3 amino acids: CASSRGQGELIQPQHF. The CDR3, as DNA: TGTGCCAGCAGCAGGGGACAGGGGGAATTGATTCAGCCCCAGCATTTT.

This clonotype turned up a few times. The V and J genes are TRBV5-6 and TRBJ1-5; D is possibly TRBD1 (5 bases). CDR3 length: 17 amino acids. Germline lookup yields CDR1 SGHDT and CDR2 YYEEEE. Deletions cut 3 bases from V and 5 bases from J, with 21 bases between. CDR3 residues: CASSWGVRGHEDQPQHF. The DNA for the CDR3 is TGTGCCAGCAGCTGGGGGGTTCGAGGACATGAGGATCAGCCCCAGCATTTT. Based on the CDR3 plus reference TRBV5-6 and TRBJ1-5, the full variable domain is DAGVTQSPTHLIKTRGQQVTLRCSPKSGHDTVSWYQQALGQGPQFIFQYYEEEERQRGNFPDRFSGHQFPNYSSELNVNALLLGDSALYLCASSWGVRGHEDQPQHFGDGTRLSIL.

V usage is TRBV6-1 and J usage is TRBJ2-5; no clear D gene. With 7 bases removed from V and 2 bases from J, the gap between germline ends came to 14 bases. CDR3 size: 14 residues. The germline V gene encodes CDR1 MNHNS and CDR2 SASEGT. CDR3 protein: CASTPGPVQETQYF. The CDR3 DNA is TGTGCCAGCACCCCCGGGCCCGTACAAGAGACCCAGTACTTC.

This chain joins TRBV5-4 and TRBJ2-5, with 15 bases identical to TRBD2. With 3 bases clipped from V and 1 base from J, the junction kept 4 bases outside the gene matches. CDR1 SGHNT and CDR2 YYREEE come from the germline V gene (reference sequence). The CDR3 loop spans 17 amino acids. As DNA, the CDR3 is TGTGCCAGCAGCTGGGGGACTAGCGGGGGGCGCCAAGAGACCCAGTACTTC. This sequence encodes CASSWGTSGGRQETQYF.

This clonotype was observed many times. The CDR3 coding sequence is TGTGCCAGCAGCAAAGAGGGGATCCCGGAGGAGAATCAGCCCCAGCATTTT. Translated: CASSKEGIPEENQPQHF. This sequence joins TRBV21-1 and TRBJ1-5; the D call of TRBD1 is as the table states it, not checked on the DNA. TRBV21-1 is a pseudogene. The CDR3 is 17 residues long.

This clonotype was recorded many times. The genes are TRBV20-1 and TRBJ1-4; D call uncertain. V lost 3 bases and J lost 8, with 4 bases in between. The germline CDR1 and CDR2 sequences are DFQATT and SNEGSKA (reference sequence). The CDR3 contains 10 residues. The CDR3 here is CSARGEKLFF. The CDR3 bases are TGCAGTGCTAGGGGCGAAAAACTGTTTTTT.

CDR3 DNA: TGTGCCAGTCACCTTACTGGTATGAACACTGAAGCTTTCTTT. Protein product: CASHLTGMNTEAFF. V and J are TRBV6-5 and TRBJ1-1; D remains unclear. The CDR3 consists of 14 residues. Germline lookup yields CDR1 MNHEY and CDR2 SVGAGI. Trimming stripped 9 bases from V and 0 bases from J, with 14 bases between.

Many counts were recorded for this clonotype. This sequence joins TRBV4-3 and TRBJ2-1; TRBD2 aligns across 8 bases. V shed 8 bases and J 2 bases; nucleotides not matched to a gene: 5. The CDR3 is 14 amino acids. Germline CDR1 reads LGHNA; CDR2 reads YSLEER. CDR3 sequence (DNA): TGCGCCAGCGGCGGGACTAGTCCCTACAATGAGCAGTTCTTC. Encoded protein: CASGGTSPYNEQFF.